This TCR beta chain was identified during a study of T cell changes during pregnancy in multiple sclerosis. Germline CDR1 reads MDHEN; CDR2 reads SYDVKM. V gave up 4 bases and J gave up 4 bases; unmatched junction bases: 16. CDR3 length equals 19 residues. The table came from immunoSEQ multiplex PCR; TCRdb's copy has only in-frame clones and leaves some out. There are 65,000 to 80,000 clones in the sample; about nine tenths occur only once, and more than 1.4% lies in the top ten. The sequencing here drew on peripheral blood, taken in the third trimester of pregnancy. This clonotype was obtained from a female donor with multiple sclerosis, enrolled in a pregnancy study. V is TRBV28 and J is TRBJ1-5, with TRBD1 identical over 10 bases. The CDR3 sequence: CASSSTDGPGQGINQPQHF. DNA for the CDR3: TGTGCCAGCAGTTCGACCGACGGACCGGGACAGGGGATTAATCAGCCCCAGCATTTT.